This is a list of T cell receptor beta chains from one sample in a study of T cell changes during pregnancy in multiple sclerosis. The repertoire was sequenced with immunoSEQ multiplex PCR; TCRdb's copy has only in-frame clones and lacks some. Here the sample spans fewer than 90,000 clones, about 93% being singletons. The sample in question was peripheral blood, obtained in the third trimester of pregnancy. The receptors come from a female donor in good health, enrolled as a control in a pregnancy study. Both conserved end residues are part of each CDR3. Each record gives: CDR3 length, clone size, V gene, D gene, J gene, CDR3 DNA, CDR3 protein. The D gene is left open where the match is weak. The listing skips clone size in some rows; elsewhere it reads once, few, many or a size class.

>16|-|TRBV28|-|TRBJ1-2
TGTGCCAGCAGTTCCGCCGCGACAGGTCTTAACTATGGCTACACCTTC
CASSSAATGLNYGYTF
>14|-|TRBV27|-|TRBJ2-7
TGTGCCAGCGACCTATTTCGGGGTTCCTACGAGCAGTACTTC
CASDLFRGSYEQYF
>15|-|TRBV27|-|TRBJ1-1
TGTGCCAGCAGCCTTATCGGGGGACCGAACACTGAAGCTTTCTTT
CASSLIGGPNTEAFF
>13|-|TRBV7-9|-|TRBJ2-1
TGTGCCAGCAGCTTATCTACCTACAATGAGCAGTTCTTC
CASSLSTYNEQFF
>13|-|TRBV2|-|TRBJ1-1
TGTGCCAGCGGGGGGTCAGGGAACACTGAAGCTTTCTTT
CASGGSGNTEAFF
>14|-|TRBV27|-|TRBJ2-3
TGTGCCAGCAGTTTAGGCGCAGGGCAGGGTACGCAGTATTTT
CASSLGAGQGTQYF
>17|-|TRBV10-3|-|TRBJ2-7
TGTGCCATCAGTGAGTCCCTCACAGGGATTGATTCCTACGAGCAGTACTTC
CAISESLTGIDSYEQYF
>15|-|TRBV10-3|-|TRBJ2-2
TGTGCCATCAGTGAGACAGACGGGGACACCGGGGAGCTGTTTTTT
CAISETDGDTGELFF
>14|-|TRBV7-9|TRBD1|TRBJ2-7
TGTGCCAGCAGCGTACGGGACAGATACTACGAGCAGTACTTC
CASSVRDRYYEQYF
>13|-|TRBV5-4|-|TRBJ2-7
TGTGCCAGCAGCTTTGTAGGGGTGAGCGAGCAGTACTTC
CASSFVGVSEQYF
>18|-|TRBV28|TRBD2|TRBJ2-1
TGTGCCAGCAACTCTGATCGGGCGGGACTAGTGTCCTACAATGAGCAGTTCTTC
CASNSDRAGLVSYNEQFF
>15|-|TRBV7-2|-|TRBJ2-7
TGTGCCAGCAGCTTACGCAGACAAGATCTTTACGAGCAGTACTTC
CASSLRRQDLYEQYF
>13|once|TRBV6-5|-|TRBJ2-7
TGTGCCAGCAGTTATTACAGGTTCCACGAGCAGTACTTC
CASSYYRFHEQYF
>12|-|TRBV28|-|TRBJ2-2
TGTGCCATTAGCGGAAACACCGGGGAGCTGTTTTTT
CAISGNTGELFF
>15|-|TRBV6-5|-|TRBJ2-2
TGTGCCAGCAGCCTTTTGGGCGCCGAGTACGGGGAGCTGTTTTTT
CASSLLGAEYGELFF
>12|-|TRBV4-2|TRBD1|TRBJ2-5
TGTGCCAGCGGGACAGGAGGGGAGACCCAGTACTTC
CASGTGGETQYF
>15|-|TRBV7-2|-|TRBJ1-1
TGTGCCAGCAGCTTACAGGGGAGGGGGAACACTGAAGCTTTCTTT
CASSLQGRGNTEAFF
>16|once|TRBV5-4|-|TRBJ1-1
TGTGCCAGCAGCAAAAAAGGGAACGACAGGAACACTGAAGCTTTCTTT
CASSKKGNDRNTEAFF
>15|-|TRBV27|-|TRBJ2-7
TGTGCCAGCAGCTCCAGGGCGCCCTCGGTAGAAGAGCAGTACTTC
CASSSRAPSVEEQYF
>13|-|TRBV19|-|TRBJ2-7
TGTGCCAGTAGTAAGGACAGAACCTACGAGCAGTACTTC
CASSKDRTYEQYF
>16|-|TRBV7-8|TRBD1|TRBJ1-4
TGTGCCAGCAGCTTAGTCCACAGGGGGCGTAATGAAAAACTGTTTTTT
CASSLVHRGRNEKLFF
>14|few|TRBV5-1|-|TRBJ1-2
TGCGCCAGCAGCTTCGGACAGAATAACTATGGCTACACCTTC
CASSFGQNNYGYTF
>15|-|TRBV6-1|TRBD1|TRBJ1-1
TGTGCCAGCCCGGGGACAGGGGATTTTGGCACTGAAGCTTTCTTT
CASPGTGDFGTEAFF
>15|-|TRBV7-9|TRBD2|TRBJ2-1
TGTGCCAGCAGCTCAGGACTAGCGGGAGCGTATGAGCAGTTCTTC
CASSSGLAGAYEQFF
>15|-|TRBV28|TRBD2|TRBJ2-4
TGTGCCAGCAGTTTGTTAACGGGAGGGGGAAACATTCAGTACTTC
CASSLLTGGGNIQYF
>14|-|TRBV19|-|TRBJ1-2
TGTGCCAGTAGTGGTCTGGGCCCCAAGGATGGCTACACCTTC
CASSGLGPKDGYTF
>14|-|TRBV10-3|TRBD2|TRBJ2-7
TGTGCCATCAGGGGGACTAGCGACTCCTACGAGCAGTACTTC
CAIRGTSDSYEQYF
>16|-|TRBV28|TRBD1|TRBJ1-3
TGTGCCAGCAGCCCTACGAGAGGGGGCTCAGGAAACACCATATATTTT
CASSPTRGGSGNTIYF
>14|-|TRBV5-4|-|TRBJ2-7
TGTGCCAGCAGCAGATTCGGGTCCTCCTACGAGCAGTACTTC
CASSRFGSSYEQYF
>15|-|TRBV5-1|-|TRBJ1-2
TGCGCCAGCAGCTTGGTCGGGGAAGAGAACTATGGCTACACCTTC
CASSLVGEENYGYTF
>16|-|TRBV28|-|TRBJ2-7
TGTGCCAGCCCCCCAGGGGGGCCCCTGACCTCCTACGAGCAGTACTTC
CASPPGGPLTSYEQYF
>14|-|TRBV19|-|TRBJ1-1
TGTGCCAGTAGGATGGGCATTCAAGCAGGAGAAGCTTTCTTT
CASRMGIQAGEAFF